A selection of T cell receptor beta chains follows, all from one sample in a study of shared clonotypes between healthy human individuals. Clones were read by immunoSEQ multiplex PCR, and TCRdb kept only the in-frame ones, dropping some. The sample yields 950,000 to 1,100,000 clones, 78% seen once. Source material: memory CD4+ T cells from PBMCs. The receptors were gathered from a young man in good health. Some clones in this sample may be carry-over from other donors' samples. CDR3s include the opening cysteine and the closing phenylalanine or tryptophan. D genes are given only for firm matches. Not all rows give a size; the values are once, few, many and, for expanded clones, a class.

j_call clone_size v_call d_call cdr3_nt cdr3_aa
TRBJ2-7 - TRBV5-1 TRBD1 TGCGCCAGCAGCCACGGGACAGGCAACTACGAGCAGTACTTC CASSHGTGNYEQYF
TRBJ2-2 - TRBV7-9 TRBD1 TGTGCCAGCAGCCTTCAGGGGGCCGGGGAGCTGTTTTTT CASSLQGAGELFF
TRBJ2-7 - TRBV28 - TGTGCCAGCAGTGGTCCCCGCCGTTGGTACTTC CASSGPRRWYF
TRBJ2-2 - TRBV4-1 - TGCGCCAGCAGCGGCAGGGTGGACACCGGGGAGCTGTTTTTT CASSGRVDTGELFF
TRBJ1-1 - TRBV5-4 TRBD1 TGTGCCAGCAGCCCCCGGACAGGGGGAAACACTGAAGCTTTCTTT CASSPRTGGNTEAFF
TRBJ2-7 - TRBV19 - TGTGCCAGTAGTAGGGACTCCTTGGTGCTCTACGAGCAGTACTTC CASSRDSLVLYEQYF
TRBJ1-3 - TRBV7-9 - TGTGCCAGCAGCTCCACGGATGGCTCCTCTGGAAACACCATATATTTT CASSSTDGSSGNTIYF
TRBJ2-3 - TRBV27 - TGTGCCAGCCGACCGGGCCCCGCGTATACGCAGTATTTT CASRPGPAYTQYF
TRBJ1-4 many TRBV7-6 - TGTGCCAGCAGCTTAAGGCAGGGAACTAATGAAAAACTGTTTTTT CASSLRQGTNEKLFF
TRBJ2-2 - TRBV18 - TGTGCCAGCTCACCAAATGCGGACACCGGGGAGCTGTTTTTT CASSPNADTGELFF
TRBJ2-1 - TRBV4-3 - TGCGCCAGCAGCCAATCACGTGCCAATGAGCAGTTCTTC CASSQSRANEQFF
TRBJ2-7 - TRBV6-1 TRBD1 TGTGCCAGCAGAGGGACCGGGACAGGAGCCTACGAGCAGTACTTC CASRGTGTGAYEQYF
TRBJ2-7 - TRBV25-1 - TGTGCCAGCAGTGAATACATTGGCGAGCAGTACTTC CASSEYIGEQYF
TRBJ2-3 - TRBV5-1 TRBD2 TGCGCCAGCAGCGGCCCGGGGGGATCGCCTTCTAGCACAGATACGCAGTATTTT CASSGPGGSPSSTDTQYF
TRBJ2-5 - TRBV11-2 TRBD2 TGTGCCAGCAGCTTAGTTTCCCTAGCGGGAGAGGAGACCCAGTACTTC CASSLVSLAGEETQYF
TRBJ2-1 - TRBV15 TRBD2 TGTGCCACCAGGGGTGATCGACTAGCGGACTACAATGAGCAGTTCTTC CATRGDRLADYNEQFF
TRBJ2-5 - TRBV5-1 - TGCGCCAGCAGCCCCCAGTTCCTAGCGCAAGAGACCCAGTACTTC CASSPQFLAQETQYF
TRBJ2-1 - TRBV20-1 - TGCAGTGCCAGAGTGGGTCCGGAGCAGTTCTTC CSARVGPEQFF
TRBJ2-1 - TRBV30 TRBD2 TGTGCCTGGAGTGGGCTAGCGGGAGTTCTTGGTGAGCAGTTCTTC CAWSGLAGVLGEQFF
TRBJ2-2 - TRBV7-9 - TGTGCCAGCAGCTTAAAGGCTGGGAACACCGGGGAGCTGTTTTTT CASSLKAGNTGELFF
TRBJ2-3 - TRBV5-6 TRBD2 TGTGCCAGCAGCTTGGGGCGGGAGGGCCGGTATACGCAGTATTTT CASSLGREGRYTQYF
TRBJ1-3 - TRBV7-2 TRBD1 TGTGCCAGCAGGCAAGGGGGGACAGCTGGAAACACCATATATTTT CASRQGGTAGNTIYF
TRBJ2-1 - TRBV5-1 TRBD2 TGCGCCAGCACCCCCCAGGGACTAGGATTGGCTGAGCAGTTCTTC CASTPQGLGLAEQFF
TRBJ2-7 many TRBV7-6 TRBD2 TGTGCCAGCAGCACCTTGAAAGCGGGGGCATACGAGCAGTACTTC CASSTLKAGAYEQYF
TRBJ1-5 - TRBV28 - TGTGCCAGCAGGCCAGCGGACTTCAATCAGCCCCAGCATTTT CASRPADFNQPQHF
TRBJ1-1 - TRBV7-8 - TGTGCCAGCACCCACCAGGGATTCGGCACTGAAGCTTTCTTT CASTHQGFGTEAFF
TRBJ1-1 - TRBV9 TRBD1 TGTGCCAGCAGCCGTAGAGGGACAGGGGTCACTGAAGCTTTCTTT CASSRRGTGVTEAFF
TRBJ1-2 - TRBV28 - TGTGCCAGCGAGGGGGAAAACTATGGCTACACCTTC CASEGENYGYTF
TRBJ1-4 few TRBV5-1 - TGCGCCAGCAGCTTAGAAAGGGGGGCTAATGAAAAACTGTTTTTT CASSLERGANEKLFF
TRBJ2-3 - TRBV9 TRBD2 TGTGCCAGCAGCGCACTAGCGGGAGGGTTGGCGGATACGCAGTATTTT CASSALAGGLADTQYF
TRBJ2-3 - TRBV7-8 TRBD2 TGTGCCAGCAGCGAAAGGACTAGCGGGAGTAGGGTGTACACAGATACGCAGTATTTT CASSERTSGSRVYTDTQYF
TRBJ2-1 - TRBV11-2 TRBD2 TGTGCCAGCTCAAGCGGGAGAGTGTATGAGCAGTTCTTC CASSSGRVYEQFF
TRBJ2-5 - TRBV5-1 - TGCGCCAGCAGCTTGCATGTTGGAGAGACCCAGTACTTC CASSLHVGETQYF
TRBJ2-2 - TRBV10-1 - TGCGCCAGCGGGGTCGGGGCCATTAACACCGGGGAGCTGTTTTTT CASGVGAINTGELFF
TRBJ2-3 few TRBV5-1 - TGCGCCAGCAGCTTGGGCGTTCCAGATACGCAGTATTTT CASSLGVPDTQYF
TRBJ2-1 - TRBV6-4 - TGTGCCAGTAAGTGGTCAGGCGCTTCTAATGAGCAGTTCTTC CASKWSGASNEQFF
TRBJ1-1 - TRBV5-6 - TGTGCCAGCAGCTCAGGTGGTGGTTTGAACACTGAAGCTTTCTTT CASSSGGGLNTEAFF
TRBJ1-5 - TRBV15 - TGTGCCACCAGCAGAGATTCCCGGGCCGAAGGTGATCAGCCCCAGCATTTT CATSRDSRAEGDQPQHF
TRBJ2-1 - TRBV19 - TGTGCCAGTACGAAACCAGGGGCGAATGAGCAGTTCTTC CASTKPGANEQFF
TRBJ2-1 - TRBV30 TRBD1 TGTGCCTGGAACCGGGACAGGGGATATGCCACCTCCTACAATGAGCAGTTCTTC CAWNRDRGYATSYNEQFF